Described below is a single TCR beta chain sequence and its context. TCRdb re-called the 5' RACE reads and catalogs CDR3 proteins one per entry, DNA excluded. There are about 460,000 distinct CDR3 sequences in the sample, with 1.4% held by the top ten. The entry originates in a study of T cells expressing NK-cell markers. From germline, CDR1 is ENHRY and CDR2 SYGVKD. The CDR3 spans 12 residues. V and J are TRBV10-3 and TRBJ2-1; TCRdb designates TRBD2, a call that cannot be tested without DNA. This receptor was identified in a woman aged 45-65 years in good health. Sequences were obtained from blood T cells: a sorted CD56 or NKG2C T cell subset, CD4+ or CD8+ T cells, or bulk PBMC T cells (not recorded which). The CDR3 spells CATRTSTNEQFF.